The following is a TCR beta chain sequence with its context. Its antigen is currently unknown. V was clipped by 7 bases and J by 9 bases, with 9 bases between them. CDR3 size: 11 residues. This entry comes from a study of CD8 T cells in ankylosing spondylitis. Study-wide points: Significant enrichment of disease-linked clones was reported in matched ankylosing spondylitis synovial fluid. Typical of ankylosing spondylitis blood, it appeared, was a TCR beta motif of eight highly homologous variants.

TCRdb reprocessed the 5' RACE reads with MiXCR, giving one entry per CDR3 protein. The sample holds about 360,000 distinct CDR3 sequences, more than 20% seen once. The rearrangement uses TRBV12-3 or TRBV12-4 and TRBJ2-2, with D perhaps TRBD2 (5 bases). The sequence was collected from a male donor with ankylosing spondylitis or in good health (not recorded which). The sample comprised blood, either unsorted or a sorted T cell fraction (not recorded which). The DNA of the CDR3 is TGTGCCAGCACCTCTAGCTGGGAGCTGTTTTTT. It encodes CASTSSWELFF.